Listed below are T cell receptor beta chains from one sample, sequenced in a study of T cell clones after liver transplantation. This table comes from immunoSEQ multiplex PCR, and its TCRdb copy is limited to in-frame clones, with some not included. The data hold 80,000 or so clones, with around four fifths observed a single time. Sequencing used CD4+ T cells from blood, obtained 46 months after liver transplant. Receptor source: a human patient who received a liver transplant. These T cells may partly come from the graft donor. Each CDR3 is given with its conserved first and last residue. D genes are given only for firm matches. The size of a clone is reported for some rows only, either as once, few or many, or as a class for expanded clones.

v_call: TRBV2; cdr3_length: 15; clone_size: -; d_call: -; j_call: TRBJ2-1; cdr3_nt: TGTGCCAGCAGTGAAGAGGCTAGCTGGAGCAATGAGCAGTTCTTC; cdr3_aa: CASSEEASWSNEQFF
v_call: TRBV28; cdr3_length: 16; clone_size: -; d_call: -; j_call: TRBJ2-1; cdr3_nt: TGTGCCAGCTCAATACCCGGACGGGAGTGGGACAATGAGCAGTTCTTC; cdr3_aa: CASSIPGREWDNEQFF
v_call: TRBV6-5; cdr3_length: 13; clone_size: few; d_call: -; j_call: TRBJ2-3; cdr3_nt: TGTGCCAGCAGCCCCTCGGGAACAGATACGCAGTATTTT; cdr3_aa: CASSPSGTDTQYF
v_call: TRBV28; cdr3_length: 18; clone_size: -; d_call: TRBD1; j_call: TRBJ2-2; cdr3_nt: TGTGCCAGCAGTCCACTCACAGGACAGGACTTCTACACCGGGGAGCTGTTTTTT; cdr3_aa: CASSPLTGQDFYTGELFF
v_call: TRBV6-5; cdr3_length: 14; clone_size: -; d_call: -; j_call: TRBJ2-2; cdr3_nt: TGTGCCAGCAGGAACGCAGGGTTTACCGGGGAGCTGTTTTTT; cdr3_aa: CASRNAGFTGELFF
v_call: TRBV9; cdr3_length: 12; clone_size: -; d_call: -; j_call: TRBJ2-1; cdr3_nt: TGTGCCAGCAGCGCGACCGGGACAGAGCAGTTCTTC; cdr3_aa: CASSATGTEQFF
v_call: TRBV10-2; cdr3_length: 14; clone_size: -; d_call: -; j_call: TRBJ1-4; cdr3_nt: TGCGCCAGCAGTCGGGACGGACGTAATGAAAAACTGTTTTTT; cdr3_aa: CASSRDGRNEKLFF
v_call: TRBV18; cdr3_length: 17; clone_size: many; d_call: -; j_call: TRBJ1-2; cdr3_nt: TGTGCCAGCTCACCACCTAGGCAGGTTGAGAGAAACTATGGCTACACCTTC; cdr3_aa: CASSPPRQVERNYGYTF
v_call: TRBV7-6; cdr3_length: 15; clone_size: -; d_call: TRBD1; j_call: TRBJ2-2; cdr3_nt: TGTGCCAGCAGCTCACAGGGGGCGAACACCGGGGAGCTGTTTTTT; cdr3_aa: CASSSQGANTGELFF
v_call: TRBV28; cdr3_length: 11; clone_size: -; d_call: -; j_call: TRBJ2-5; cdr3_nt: TGTGCCAGCAGTTTCCGAGAGACCCAGTACTTC; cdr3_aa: CASSFRETQYF
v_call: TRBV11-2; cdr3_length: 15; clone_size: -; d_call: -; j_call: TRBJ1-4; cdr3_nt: TGTGCCAGCAGCCATGGGACTTTCAGAAATGAAAAACTGTTTTTT; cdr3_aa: CASSHGTFRNEKLFF
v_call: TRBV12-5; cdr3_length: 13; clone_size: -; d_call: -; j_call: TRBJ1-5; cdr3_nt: TGTGCTAGTGGTTTGGAACCGGGTCAGCCCCAGCATTTT; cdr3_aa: CASGLEPGQPQHF
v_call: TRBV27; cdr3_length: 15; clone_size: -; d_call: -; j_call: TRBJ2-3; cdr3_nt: TGTGCCAGCAGTTTACTGGATACAAGTGCAGATACGCAGTATTTT; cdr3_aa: CASSLLDTSADTQYF
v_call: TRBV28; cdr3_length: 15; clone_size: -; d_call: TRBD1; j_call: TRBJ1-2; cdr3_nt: TGTGCCAGCAGTCCAGGGGGACAGGGTTACTATGGCTACACCTTC; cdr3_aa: CASSPGGQGYYGYTF
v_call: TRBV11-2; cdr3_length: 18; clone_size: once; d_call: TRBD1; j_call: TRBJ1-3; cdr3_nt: TGTGCCAGCAGCCCCATAAGCCGACAGGGAGGGAATAGAAACACCATATATTTT; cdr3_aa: CASSPISRQGGNRNTIYF
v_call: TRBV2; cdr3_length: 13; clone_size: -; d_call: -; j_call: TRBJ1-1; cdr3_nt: TGTGCCAGCAGTGAAGAGAGGGGGACTGAAGCTTTCTTT; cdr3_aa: CASSEERGTEAFF
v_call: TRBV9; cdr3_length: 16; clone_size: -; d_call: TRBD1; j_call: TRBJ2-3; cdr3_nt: TGTGCCAGCAGCCTAGGACAGGGGGCGGCCTGGGATACGCAGTATTTT; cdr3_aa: CASSLGQGAAWDTQYF